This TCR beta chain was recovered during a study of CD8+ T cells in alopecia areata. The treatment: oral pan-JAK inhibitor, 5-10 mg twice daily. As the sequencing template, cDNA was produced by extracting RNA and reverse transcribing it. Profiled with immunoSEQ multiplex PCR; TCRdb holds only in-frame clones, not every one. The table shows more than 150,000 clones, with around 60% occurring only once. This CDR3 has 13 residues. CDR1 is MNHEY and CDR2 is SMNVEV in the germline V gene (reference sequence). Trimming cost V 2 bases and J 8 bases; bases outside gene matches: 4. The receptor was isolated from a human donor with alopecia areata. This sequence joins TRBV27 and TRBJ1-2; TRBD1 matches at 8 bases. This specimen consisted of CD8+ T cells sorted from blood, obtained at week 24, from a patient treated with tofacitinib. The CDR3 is CASSLGQGWGYTF. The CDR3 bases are TGTGCCAGCAGTTTAGGACAGGGTTGGGGCTACACCTTC.